The clone carrying this T cell receptor (beta chain) was seen ten or more times. Its specificity is not known. The entry originates in a study of Graves' ophthalmopathy and Graves' hyperthyroidism. On the study more broadly: Peripheral blood collection took place at initial diagnosis, before any treatment.

The CDR3 consists of 15 residues. Germline V gene sequence: CDR1 SGHTA, CDR2 FQGTGA. V shed 5 bases, J shed 5 bases, and the junction held 12 bases outside the gene matches. A duration under 3 months, NOSPECS ≥4, CAS ≥3 and moderate-to-severe activity characterized the donors with ophthalmopathy. Amplified material comprised TCR beta CDR3 regions derived from RNA transcripts. RT-PCR with HTBI primers came first, then second-round multiplex PCR. TCRdb used MiXCR to reprocess the multiplex PCR reads, holding one entry per CDR3 protein. This table has 300,000 to 400,000 distinct CDR3 sequences, around a sixth appearing once. General observations from the study: Ophthalmopathy versus stable hyperthyroidism: 13-signature model gave around 90% sensitivity, 81.08% specificity.

The sample consisted of peripheral blood. The source is an adult man with Graves' ophthalmopathy. This chain uses TRBV7-3 with TRBJ2-7, with 7 bases identical to TRBD2. In DNA, the CDR3 is TGTGCCAGCAGCCCCCGTCGGGGACTAATAAACGAGCAGTACTTC. Protein product: CASSPRRGLINEQYF.